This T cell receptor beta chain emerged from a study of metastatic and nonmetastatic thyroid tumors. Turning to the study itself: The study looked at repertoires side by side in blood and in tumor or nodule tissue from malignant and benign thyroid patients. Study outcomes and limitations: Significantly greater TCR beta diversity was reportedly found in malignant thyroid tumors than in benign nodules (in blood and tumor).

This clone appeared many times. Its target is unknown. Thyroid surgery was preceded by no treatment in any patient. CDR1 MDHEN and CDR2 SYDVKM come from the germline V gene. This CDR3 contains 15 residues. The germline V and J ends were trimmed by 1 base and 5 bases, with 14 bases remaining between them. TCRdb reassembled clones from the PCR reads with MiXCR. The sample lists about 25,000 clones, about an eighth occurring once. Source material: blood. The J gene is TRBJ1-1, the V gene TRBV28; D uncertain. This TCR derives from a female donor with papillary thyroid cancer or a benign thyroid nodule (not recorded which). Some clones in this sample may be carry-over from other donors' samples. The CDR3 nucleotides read TGTGCCAGCAGTTTATTTAGGGAGACCAGGACTGAAGCTTTCTTT. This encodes CASSLFRETRTEAFF.